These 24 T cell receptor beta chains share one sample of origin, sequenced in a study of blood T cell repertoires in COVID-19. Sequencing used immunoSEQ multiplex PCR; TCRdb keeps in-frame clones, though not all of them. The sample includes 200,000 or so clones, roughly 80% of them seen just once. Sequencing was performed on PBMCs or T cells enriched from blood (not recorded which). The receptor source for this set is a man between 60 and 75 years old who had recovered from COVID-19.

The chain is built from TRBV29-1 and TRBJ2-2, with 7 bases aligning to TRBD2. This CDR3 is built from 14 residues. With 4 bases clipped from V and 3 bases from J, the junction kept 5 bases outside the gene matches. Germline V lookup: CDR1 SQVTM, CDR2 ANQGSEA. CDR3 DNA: TGCAGCGTTGGGGAGGGACCCGACACCGGGGAGCTGTTTTTT. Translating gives CSVGEGPDTGELFF.

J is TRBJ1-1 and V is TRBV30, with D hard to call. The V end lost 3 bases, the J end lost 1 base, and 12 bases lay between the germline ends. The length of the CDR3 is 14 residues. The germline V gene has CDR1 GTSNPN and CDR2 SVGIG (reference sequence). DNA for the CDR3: TGTGCCTGGAGCCGAGGCACCCCGAACACTGAAGCTTTCTTT. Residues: CAWSRGTPNTEAFF.

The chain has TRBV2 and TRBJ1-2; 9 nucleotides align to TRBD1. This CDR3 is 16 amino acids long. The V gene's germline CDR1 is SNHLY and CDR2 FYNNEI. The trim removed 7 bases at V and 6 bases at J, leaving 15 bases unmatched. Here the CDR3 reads CASKLRDRDLVDGYTF. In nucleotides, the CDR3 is TGTGCCAGCAAGCTCCGGGACAGGGATTTAGTTGATGGCTACACCTTC.

The CDR3 DNA reads TGTGCCAGCAGCTCAAGAAGCGGGGGGGCCGCAGATACGCAGTATTTT. Encoded protein: CASSSRSGGAADTQYF. This chain uses TRBV7-2 with TRBJ2-3; 10 bases are shared with TRBD2. The CDR3 is 16 amino acids. Germline V gene lookup returns CDR1 SGHTA and CDR2 FQGNSA. The junction had 8 bases not matched to a gene; V was cut back by 4 bases and J by 4 bases.

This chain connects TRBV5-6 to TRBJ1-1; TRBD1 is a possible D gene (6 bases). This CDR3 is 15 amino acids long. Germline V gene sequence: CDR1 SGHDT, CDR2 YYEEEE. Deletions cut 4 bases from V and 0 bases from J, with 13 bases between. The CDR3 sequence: CASSATDRMNTEAFF. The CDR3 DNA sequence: TGTGCCAGCAGCGCCACCGACAGGATGAACACTGAAGCTTTCTTT.

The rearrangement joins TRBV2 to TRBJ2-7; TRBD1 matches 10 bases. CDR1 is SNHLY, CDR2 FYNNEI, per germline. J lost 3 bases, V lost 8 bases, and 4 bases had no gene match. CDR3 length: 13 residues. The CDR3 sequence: CASRTGGIYEQYF. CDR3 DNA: TGTGCCAGCCGGACAGGGGGTATCTACGAGCAGTACTTC.

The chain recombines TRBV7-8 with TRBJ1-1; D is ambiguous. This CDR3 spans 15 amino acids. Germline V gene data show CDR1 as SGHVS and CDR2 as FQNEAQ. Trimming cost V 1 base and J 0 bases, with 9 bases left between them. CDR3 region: CASSLVRHLNTEAFF. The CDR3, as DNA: TGTGCCAGCAGCTTAGTGAGGCACCTGAACACTGAAGCTTTCTTT.

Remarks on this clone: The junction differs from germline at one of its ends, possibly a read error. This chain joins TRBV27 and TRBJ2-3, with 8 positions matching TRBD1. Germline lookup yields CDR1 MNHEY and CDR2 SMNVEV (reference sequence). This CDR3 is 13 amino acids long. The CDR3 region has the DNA TGTGCCAGCAGTCCCCTACCCGGACAGGGACCTGTATTT. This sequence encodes CASSPLPGQGPVF.

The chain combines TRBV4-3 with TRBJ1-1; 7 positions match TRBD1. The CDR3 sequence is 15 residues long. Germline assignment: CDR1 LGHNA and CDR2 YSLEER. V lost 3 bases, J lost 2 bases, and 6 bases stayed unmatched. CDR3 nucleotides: TGCGCCAGCAGCCACACGGGACAGACAAACACTGAAGCTTTCTTT. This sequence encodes CASSHTGQTNTEAFF.

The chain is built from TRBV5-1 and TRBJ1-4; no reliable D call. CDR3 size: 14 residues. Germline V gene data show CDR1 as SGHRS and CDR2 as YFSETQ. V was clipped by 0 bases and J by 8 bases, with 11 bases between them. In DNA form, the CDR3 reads TGCGCCAGCAGCTTGGGGTCAGATGGCGAAAAACTGTTTTTT. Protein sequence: CASSLGSDGEKLFF.

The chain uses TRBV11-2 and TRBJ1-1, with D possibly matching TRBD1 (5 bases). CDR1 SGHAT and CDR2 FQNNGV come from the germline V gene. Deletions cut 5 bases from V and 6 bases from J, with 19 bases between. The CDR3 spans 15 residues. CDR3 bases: TGTGCCAGCAGCCCCAGGGTTGCCACTTCAGCTGAAGCTTTCTTT. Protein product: CASSPRVATSAEAFF.

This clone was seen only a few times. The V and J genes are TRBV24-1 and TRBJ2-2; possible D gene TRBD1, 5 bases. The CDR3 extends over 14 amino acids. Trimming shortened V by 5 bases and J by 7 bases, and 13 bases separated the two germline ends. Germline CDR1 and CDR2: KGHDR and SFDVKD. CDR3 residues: CATSGTIAGGELFF. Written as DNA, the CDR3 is TGTGCCACCAGTGGGACAATAGCTGGCGGGGAGCTGTTTTTT.

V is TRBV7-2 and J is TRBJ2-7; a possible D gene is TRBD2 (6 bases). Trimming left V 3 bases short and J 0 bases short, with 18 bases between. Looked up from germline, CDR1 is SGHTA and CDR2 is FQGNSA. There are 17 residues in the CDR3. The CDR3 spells CASSLVAGRLSSYEQYF. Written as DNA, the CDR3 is TGTGCCAGCAGCTTGGTGGCGGGGCGTTTGTCCTCCTACGAGCAGTACTTC.

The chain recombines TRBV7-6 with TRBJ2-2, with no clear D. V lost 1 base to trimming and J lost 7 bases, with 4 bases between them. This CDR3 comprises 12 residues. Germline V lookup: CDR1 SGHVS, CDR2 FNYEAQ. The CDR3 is CASSLDGGELFF. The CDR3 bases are TGTGCCAGCAGCTTAGACGGCGGGGAGCTGTTTTTT.

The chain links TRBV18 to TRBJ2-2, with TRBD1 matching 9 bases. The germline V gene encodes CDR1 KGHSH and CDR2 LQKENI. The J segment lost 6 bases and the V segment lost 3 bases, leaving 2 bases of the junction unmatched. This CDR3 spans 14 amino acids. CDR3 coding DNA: TGTGCCAGCTCACCGGGACAGGGCCCCGGGGAGCTGTTTTTT. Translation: CASSPGQGPGELFF. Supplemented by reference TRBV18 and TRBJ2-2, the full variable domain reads NAGVMQNPRHLVRRRGQEARLRCSPMKGHSHVYWYRQLPEEGLKFMVYLQKENIIDESGMPKERFSAEFPKEGPSILRIQQVVRGDSAAYFCASSPGQGPGELFFGEGSRLTVL.

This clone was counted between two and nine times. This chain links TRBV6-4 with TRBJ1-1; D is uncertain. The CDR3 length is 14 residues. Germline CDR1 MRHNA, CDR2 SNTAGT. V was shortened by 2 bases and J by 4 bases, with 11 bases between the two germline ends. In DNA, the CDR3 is TGTGCCAGCAGTGACGGTTCAAGAGGCACTGAAGCTTTCTTT. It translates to CASSDGSRGTEAFF.

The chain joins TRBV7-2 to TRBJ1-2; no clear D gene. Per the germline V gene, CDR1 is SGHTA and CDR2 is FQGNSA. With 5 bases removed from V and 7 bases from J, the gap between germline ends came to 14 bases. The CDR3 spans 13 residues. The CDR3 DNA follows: TGTGCCAGCAGCCCCCGCCAGGCAGGTGGCTACACCTTC. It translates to CASSPRQAGGYTF.

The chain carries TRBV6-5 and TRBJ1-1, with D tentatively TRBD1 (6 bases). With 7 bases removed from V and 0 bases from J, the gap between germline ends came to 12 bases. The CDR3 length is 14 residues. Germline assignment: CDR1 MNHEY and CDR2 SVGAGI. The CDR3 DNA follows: TGTGCCAGCACCTCAGGGGCCGTGAACACTGAAGCTTTCTTT. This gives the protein CASTSGAVNTEAFF.

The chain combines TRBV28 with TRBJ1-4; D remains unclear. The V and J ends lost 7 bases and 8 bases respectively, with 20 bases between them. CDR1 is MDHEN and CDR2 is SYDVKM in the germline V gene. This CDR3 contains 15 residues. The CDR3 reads CASTLRGEADEKLFF. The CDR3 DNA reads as TGTGCCAGCACCTTGCGGGGAGAGGCTGACGAAAAACTGTTTTTT.

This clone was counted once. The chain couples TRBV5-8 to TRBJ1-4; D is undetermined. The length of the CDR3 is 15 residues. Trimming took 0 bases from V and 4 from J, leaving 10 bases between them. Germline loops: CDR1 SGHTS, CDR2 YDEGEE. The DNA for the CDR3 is TGTGCCAGCAGCTTGGCCTATTCTTATAATGAAAAACTGTTTTTT. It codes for CASSLAYSYNEKLFF. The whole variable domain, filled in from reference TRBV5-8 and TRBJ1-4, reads EAGVTQSPTHLIKTRGQQATLRCSPISGHTSVYWYQQALGLGLQFLLWYDEGEERNRGNFPPRFSGRQFPNYSSELNVNALELEDSALYLCASSLAYSYNEKLFFGSGTQLSVL.

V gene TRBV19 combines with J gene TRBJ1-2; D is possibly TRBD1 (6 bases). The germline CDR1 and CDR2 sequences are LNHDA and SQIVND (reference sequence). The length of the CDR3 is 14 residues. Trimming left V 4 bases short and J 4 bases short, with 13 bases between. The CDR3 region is CASSKTGFGYGYTF. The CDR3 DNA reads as TGTGCCAGTAGTAAAACAGGGTTTGGCTATGGCTACACCTTC.

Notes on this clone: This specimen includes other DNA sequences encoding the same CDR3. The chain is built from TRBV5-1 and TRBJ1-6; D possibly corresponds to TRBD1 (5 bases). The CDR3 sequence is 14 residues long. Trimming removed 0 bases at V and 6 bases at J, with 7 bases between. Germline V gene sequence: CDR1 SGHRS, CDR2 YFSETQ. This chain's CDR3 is CASSLGQGNSPLHF. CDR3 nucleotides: TGCGCCAGCAGCTTGGGGCAGGGTAATTCACCCCTCCACTTT.

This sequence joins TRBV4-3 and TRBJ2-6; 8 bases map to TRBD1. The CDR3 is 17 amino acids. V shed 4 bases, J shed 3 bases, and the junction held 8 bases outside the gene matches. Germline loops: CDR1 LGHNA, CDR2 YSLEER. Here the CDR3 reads CASSLRTGLVGANVLTF. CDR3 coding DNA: TGCGCCAGCAGCCTTAGGACAGGGCTAGTTGGGGCCAACGTCCTGACTTTC.

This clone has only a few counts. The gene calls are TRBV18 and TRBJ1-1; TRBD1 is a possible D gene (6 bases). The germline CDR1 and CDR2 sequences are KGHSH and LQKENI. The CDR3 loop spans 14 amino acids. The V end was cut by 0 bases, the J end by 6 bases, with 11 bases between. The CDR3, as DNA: TGTGCCAGCTCACCACCAGGGGGTTGGTCTGAAGCTTTCTTT. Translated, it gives CASSPPGGWSEAFF.